This T cell receptor (beta chain) derives from a study of a mutant IDH1 vaccine in newly diagnosed glioma. Study-level background: Beginning 4-6 weeks after radiotherapy alone, or with temozolomide cycles, vaccination took place. Former treatment meant radiotherapy, temozolomide, or both; the majority had gotten both. Study-wide findings and caveats: Apparently unrelated to pseudoprogression were changes in the top peripheral T cell clonotypes.

Assay used: immunoSEQ multiplex PCR; TCRdb lists only in-frame clones, some missing. The data hold around 85,000 clones, with 85% observed a single time. Time point in this sample: week 23, last vaccination. Alongside topical imiquimod, each dose of vaccine comprised 300 ug of mutant IDH1 20-mer peptide. In the case of this clone: The antigen remains undetermined.

V was clipped by 0 bases and J by 2 bases, with 11 bases between them. Germline V gene sequence: CDR1 SGHDT, CDR2 YYEEEE. The length of the CDR3 is 15 residues. The sequence derives from a man aged 25 to 45 with glioma. Some clones in this sample may be carry-over from other donors' samples. Sequencing used PBMCs, obtained from a glioma patient whose treatment included an IDH1 peptide vaccine. V gene TRBV5-6 combines with J gene TRBJ1-1; D is ambiguous. The CDR3 sequence is CASSLESPANTEAFF. CDR3 nucleotide sequence: TGTGCCAGCAGCTTGGAATCCCCAGCAAACACTGAAGCTTTCTTT.